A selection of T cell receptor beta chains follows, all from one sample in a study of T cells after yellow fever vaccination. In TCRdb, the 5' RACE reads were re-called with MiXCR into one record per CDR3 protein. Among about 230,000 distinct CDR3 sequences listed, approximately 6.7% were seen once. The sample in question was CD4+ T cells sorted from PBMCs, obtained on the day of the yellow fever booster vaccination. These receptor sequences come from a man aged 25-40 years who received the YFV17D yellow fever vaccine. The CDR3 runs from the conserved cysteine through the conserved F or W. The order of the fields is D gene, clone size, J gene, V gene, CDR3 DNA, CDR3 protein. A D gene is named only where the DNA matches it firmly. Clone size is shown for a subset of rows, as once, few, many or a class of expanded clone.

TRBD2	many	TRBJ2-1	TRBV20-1	TGCAGTGCTAGAGACCTTAGCGGGAGGGGGAATGAGCAGTTCTTC	CSARDLSGRGNEQFF
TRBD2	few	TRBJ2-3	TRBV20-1	TGCAGTGCTCCCCGGGCTAGCGGTTTAGATACGCAGTATTTT	CSAPRASGLDTQYF
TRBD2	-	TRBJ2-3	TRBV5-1	TGCGCCAGCAGACCGGGAGGTACTAGCCAGACAGATACGCAGTATTTT	CASRPGGTSQTDTQYF
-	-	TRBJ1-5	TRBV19	TGTGCCAGTAGTATTGTGGCCAGCAATCAGCCCCAGCATTTT	CASSIVASNQPQHF
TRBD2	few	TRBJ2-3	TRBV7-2	TGTGCCAGCAGCGCCCCGGGACTAGCGGGAGGGACAGATACGCAGTATTTT	CASSAPGLAGGTDTQYF
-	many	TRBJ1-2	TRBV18	TGTGCCAGCTCACAGGAGGCTAACTATGGCTACACCTTC	CASSQEANYGYTF
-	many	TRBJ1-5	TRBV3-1	TGTGCCAGCGCGAAGGGTCCTGATCAGCCCCAGCATTTT	CASAKGPDQPQHF
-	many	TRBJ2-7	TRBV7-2	TGTGCCAGCAGCTTAGCCAGGGGGGACTACGAGCAGTACTTC	CASSLARGDYEQYF
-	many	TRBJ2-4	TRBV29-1	TGCAGCGTTGATGGGGGGCTAGCCAAAAACATTCAGTACTTC	CSVDGGLAKNIQYF
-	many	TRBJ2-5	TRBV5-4	TGTGCCAGCAGCGTCAGAGCCCAAGAGACCCAGTACTTC	CASSVRAQETQYF
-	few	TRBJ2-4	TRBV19	TGTGCCAGTAGTCCCCCCCTCGGGACCGCCATTGGCAAAAACATTCAGTACTTC	CASSPPLGTAIGKNIQYF
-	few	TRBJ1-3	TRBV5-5	TGTGCCAGCAGCGCACAACTGGCCTCTGTTGGAAACACCATATATTTT	CASSAQLASVGNTIYF
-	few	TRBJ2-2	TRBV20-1	TGCAGTGCTAGACCATTCGAGGGGGAGCTGTTTTTT	CSARPFEGELFF
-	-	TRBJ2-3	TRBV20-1	TGCAGTGCTGCACGGGACGCCAGAGATACGCAGTATTTT	CSAARDARDTQYF
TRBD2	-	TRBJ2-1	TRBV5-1	TGCGCCAGCAGCCCACCCGGGACTAGCCCCTACAATGAGCAGTTCTTC	CASSPPGTSPYNEQFF
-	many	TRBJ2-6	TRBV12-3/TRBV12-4	TGTGCCAGCAGCACCACTGGGGCCAACGTCCTGACTTTC	CASSTTGANVLTF
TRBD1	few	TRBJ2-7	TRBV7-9	TGTGCCAGCAGCTTCCGACAGGGGGCTGACGAGCAGTACTTC	CASSFRQGADEQYF
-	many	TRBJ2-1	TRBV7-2	TGTGCCAGCAGCCCCGCTCGACACAATGAGCAGTTCTTC	CASSPARHNEQFF
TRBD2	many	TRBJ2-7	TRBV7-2	TGTGCCAGCAGCCGACACACTAGCGGGAGGGCCTACGAGCAGTACTTC	CASSRHTSGRAYEQYF
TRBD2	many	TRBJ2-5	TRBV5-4	TGTGCCAGCAGCCGACCGGGACTACAAGAGACCCAGTACTTC	CASSRPGLQETQYF
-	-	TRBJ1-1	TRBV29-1	TGCAGCGTTGAGGGGGGGTCCCACACTGAAGCTTTCTTT	CSVEGGSHTEAFF
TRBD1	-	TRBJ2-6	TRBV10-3	TGTGCCATAGGACAGGGGGCCTCTGGGGCCAACGTCCTGACTTTC	CAIGQGASGANVLTF
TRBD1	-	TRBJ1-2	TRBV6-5	TGTGCCAGCAGTCGCCAGACAGGGGTAGTGGATGGCTACACCTTC	CASSRQTGVVDGYTF
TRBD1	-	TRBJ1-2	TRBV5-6	TGTGCCAGCAGCTTATACGGGACAGGGACTAAGGACTATGGCTACACCTTC	CASSLYGTGTKDYGYTF